This T cell receptor (beta chain) was sequenced for a study of blood T cell repertoires in COVID-19. V gave up 0 bases and J gave up 4 bases, with 12 bases separating them. The CDR3 has 15 residues. Germline lookup yields CDR1 SGHNT and CDR2 YENEEA. Clones were sequenced by immunoSEQ multiplex PCR, and TCRdb holds only the in-frame ones, with some missing. The data contain 110,000 or so clones, 75% to 90% of them seen just once; the ten biggest clones take up more than 5%. The chain is built from TRBV11-3 and TRBJ2-5, with a tentative D call TRBD2 (5 bases). The sequencing sample was made of peripheral blood. The sequence came from a woman aged 60-75 years with COVID-19, enrolled during active disease. DNA for the CDR3: TGTGCCAGCAGCTTAGAGGGGAGAGTCGGAGAGACCCAGTACTTC. The encoded protein is CASSLEGRVGETQYF.